This section outlines one T cell receptor beta chain sequence together with its context. Its antigen is as yet unknown. This CDR3 spans 13 amino acids. Germline V CDR1 and CDR2: LGHDT, YNNKEL (reference sequence). The V end was cut by 5 bases, the J end by 5 bases, with 10 bases between. The data derive from a study of identical twins. After template switching added a universal primer site, the resulting cDNA carried unique molecular identifiers. Each CDR3 protein gets one entry after TCRdb re-called the 5' RACE reads with MiXCR. The data show 500,000 or so distinct CDR3 sequences, roughly a fifth seen once. Whole-study findings and limits: Fewer insertions marked abundant cord blood beta clonotypes; young adult naive trended weakly, memory not at all.

This sample was shared with a second study, whose subject was T cells expressing NK-cell markers. Per that study: The study found dominant NKG2C+ clonotypes at about 1.0-8% of CD8+ T cells in several donors. Similarly, these clonotypes led the CD3+CD56-NKG2C+ fraction as well in a few donors.

The V gene is TRBV3-1, the J gene TRBJ1-5, with D perhaps matching TRBD1 (5 bases). This receptor was obtained from a young woman in good health. The sequencing input was CD4+ T cells sorted from blood. The CDR3 loop reads CASSVMGDQPQHF. The CDR3 nucleotides are TGTGCCAGCAGCGTCATGGGGGATCAGCCCCAGCATTTT.